The clone carrying this TCR beta chain was detected once. Clones were sequenced by immunoSEQ multiplex PCR, and TCRdb holds only the in-frame ones, with some missing. The data show approximately 160,000 clones, around 80% seen once. This CDR3 region has 16 residues. Germline V gives CDR1 SNHLY, CDR2 FYNNEI. Trimming left V 5 bases short and J 1 base short, with 15 bases between. The source of the sample is a study of blood T cell repertoires in COVID-19. The overall study: Sources were T cells, B-cell-depleted T cells, or PBMCs; the material itself was cDNA or gDNA.

The chain carries TRBV2 and TRBJ1-3, with D possibly being TRBD1 (6 bases). The sample taken for sequencing was peripheral blood. This sequence was found in a woman of 80 years or more with active or convalescent COVID-19. The CDR3 sequence: CASSQMDSRSGNTIYF. The CDR3 nucleotides read TGTGCCAGCAGTCAAATGGACAGTAGATCTGGAAACACCATATATTTT.